The T cell receptor beta chain under discussion was sequenced for a study of beta chain features in type 1 diabetes (dated by TCRdb to 2016 to 2019). Background on the whole study: No differences in mean age, gender distribution, total cell number or subset yield were found between patients and healthy donors. Across all samples, approximately 100 million sorted cells were examined, and cell number per subset correlated strongly with RNA yield. The study compared TCRB repertoires of sorted circulating CD4+ T cell subsets between recently diagnosed type 1 diabetes patients and matched healthy donors. Regulatory and stem cell-like memory subsets were isolated from only 8 patients and about eight healthy donors, whereas naive and central memory subsets came from all 28 donors.

From V the trimming removes 5 bases and from J it removes 5 bases, while the gene matches leave 10 bases of the junction unaccounted for. The CDR3 covers 16 residues, taking in both the cysteine and the phenylalanine. Just CDR3 DNA is preserved here, 48 bases in frame from base 1. The germline V gene supplies CDR1 LGHNA and CDR2 YSLEER. All of the isolated RNA was reverse transcribed with the High Capacity cDNA Reverse Transcription Kit, so expressed TCRB transcripts were sequenced. Naive, central memory and regulatory T cell samples underwent deep immunoSEQ sequencing, averaging about 3.57 million total reads per sample. After sorted cells were lysed in RLT buffer, RNA was extracted with DNase-treated RNeasy Micro or Mini kits, with the choice depending on cell number. To prevent cross-contamination, every cell subset was processed on its own, while patient and healthy donor samples were processed together. TCRB sequences were amplified from cDNA with the immunoSEQ multiplex PCR, producing 87-bp fragments spanning the CDR3 region. Sequencing of the amplicons was performed on the Illumina HiSeq platform. Per the original workflow: Synthetic template baselines were used to correct PCR bias computationally, reads within Hamming distance 2 were collapsed, and singletons that could not be merged were discarded. Reads were aligned against IMGT so that V, D and J genes, CDR3 length and insertions or deletions at six rearrangement sites could be assigned. Within each subset, clonotype counts were normalized to sorted cell number, and only after that were true diversity and Gini coefficients computed with the tcR R package. The overlap coefficient, calculated on TCRB nucleotide sequences, was used to quantify repertoire sharing. Out-of-frame TCRB sequences from naive cells were analyzed to stand in for the pre-selection repertoire. TCRdb re-hosts the immuneACCESS table, in-frame sequences only. Its copies lack some clones; in the studies checked, an unresolved V gene accounts for under half of them, and the cause for the rest is not known. That table is the source of V, J and clone size, and D and trimming were worked out from the DNA. This sample gives hundreds of thousands of clones in total; 11% to 15% of them show up just once. Just under 0.04% of the sample goes to the ten largest clones.

A single peripheral blood draw of roughly 0.11 L on average was collected from each donor into heparinised tubes. Naive, central memory, regulatory and stem cell-like memory CD4+ T cells were sorted on a BD FACSAria II using a panel including CD45RO, CCR7, CD25, CD127, CD95 and CD27. Purity was above 98% for every sorted population. PBMCs were separated immediately by Lymphoprep density gradient centrifugation and were stained directly, without being cultured. To minimize batch effects, samples were stained and sorted in pairs, one healthy donor with one patient per experiment. The full study reports these points: Only small numbers of individuals were included in the HLA sub-analyses, which left unresolved whether HLA type had any influence on TCRB rearrangement. In all four CD4+ subsets, TCRB CDR3 length was moderately but significantly shorter in type 1 diabetes patients. Patients with type 1 diabetes made fewer insertions and deleted more nucleotides at VDJ recombination sites, implying thymic rearrangement abnormalities. Naive, central memory and regulatory TCRB repertoires appeared to be more similar among patients than among healthy donors. Because cDNA was sequenced instead of genomic DNA, activated cells with high expression could be over-represented, although the groups did not differ in activation or CD3 levels. Shorter templates might be favored by PCR, yet because patient and control samples were amplified and corrected together, any such skew would affect both groups equally.

This clone occurred a few times. Its antigen is not yet known. The input lacks base qualities; no much larger clone sits a single base away. The chain was built from TRBV4-3 and TRBJ2-1; the central 9 bases match TRBD1. The sequence came from a man between 18 and 35 years old with type 1 diabetes. Sequenced sample: naive CD4+ T cells from blood. Reading the label with the study, this specimen's cell subset or site is: true naive CD4+ T cells. For the CDR3, the sequence is CASSFPPGQGHNEQFF. The DNA sequence is as follows: TGCGCCAGCAGCTTTCCTCCGGGACAGGGACACAATGAGCAGTTCTTC.